This T cell receptor (beta chain) was sequenced in a study of blood T cell repertoires in COVID-19. Study in general: T cells, B-cell-depleted T cells, or PBMCs provided the cDNA or gDNA that served as material.

Trimming stripped 1 base from V and 4 bases from J, with 11 bases between. CDR3 length: 15 amino acids. Germline CDR1 and CDR2: LGHDT and YNNKEL (reference sequence). Original handling: Amplification of reference gene primers was used by the study to estimate nucleated cell counts. TCRdb keeps only in-frame clones here, not all; method: immunoSEQ multiplex PCR. V, J and clone size derive from that table, while D and trimming were established from the DNA sequence. This sample has 75,000 to 90,000 clones, with approximately 86% found just once. The sequenced sample was peripheral blood. This receptor was obtained from a man aged 50-60 years with active or convalescent COVID-19. The chain combines TRBV3-1 (or the pseudogene TRBV3-2) with TRBJ1-3; the D is unclear. DNA of the CDR3: TGTGCCAGCAGCCAAGTCTTCTCTTCCGGAAACACCATATATTTT. It translates to CASSQVFSSGNTIYF.